This entry features one TCR beta chain sequence. As yet, its antigen is unknown. The data derive from a study of cytomegalovirus exposure and HLA in healthy donors. Study-level results: Accurate prediction of HLA-A and HLA-B alleles (for most subjects) was reportedly achieved from TCR beta sequences. In a later analysis, CMV-associated beta chains were mostly HLA-associated, it appeared. It is likely that the observed cluster of highly shared sequence variants was a sequencing artifact.

This PCR relied on a set of 60 Vbeta primers and 13 Jbeta primers. TCRdb keeps only in-frame clones here, not all; method: immunoSEQ multiplex PCR. The sample holds approximately 160,000 clones, approximately 67% seen once. Sequenced: PBMCs. The sequence was collected from a woman between 18 and 29 years old in good health and CMV-seropositive.

This CDR3 is CASSPYRGAESSQHF. The DNA for the CDR3 is TGTGCCAGCAGCCCCTATCGGGGGGCGGAATCATCCCAGCATTTT. This chain joins TRBV6-5 and TRBJ1-5; weak D call: TRBD1 (6 bases). Trimming removed 6 bases from V and 11 bases from J, with 23 bases in between. The V gene's germline CDR1 is MNHEY and CDR2 SVGAGI. The CDR3 sequence is 15 residues long.